The source of this TCR beta chain is a study of graft-versus-host responses after intestinal transplantation. Study information: The recipients all started with anti-thymocyte globulin induction and then took tacrolimus and steroids for roughly three years.

On this clone itself: The antigen is unknown.

The germline gives CDR1 SQVTM, CDR2 ANQGSEA. The junction had 7 bases not matched to a gene; V was cut back by 8 bases and J by 4 bases. The CDR3 extends over 13 amino acids. Produced via immunoSEQ multiplex PCR; TCRdb's table is partial and in-frame only. The sample records fewer than 65,000 clones, 80% to 90% being singletons. Sequences were derived from unstimulated CD4+ T cells sorted from spleen or lymph node cells, sampled before transplant. This clonotype was sampled from a human donor who was the organ donor for an intestinal transplant. The V call is TRBV29-1, the J call TRBJ2-1; 8 bases are a match to TRBD2. The CDR3 sequence is CSCGTSRYNEQFF. Here the CDR3 DNA reads TGCAGCTGCGGGACTAGTAGGTACAATGAGCAGTTCTTC.